Each of the 27 T cell receptor beta chains below was sequenced from the same sample in a study of metastatic and nonmetastatic thyroid tumors. TCRdb re-called the PCR reads through MiXCR. The sample has 20,000 to 25,000 clones, 20% seen once; the top ten hold approximately 30%. None of the patients had undergone any treatment ahead of thyroid surgery. The sample comprised blood. The receptor source for this set is a female donor with papillary thyroid cancer or a benign thyroid nodule (not recorded which). Some clones in this sample may be carry-over from other donors' samples.

The rearrangement joins TRBV2 to TRBJ2-3; 8 bases agree with TRBD2. Trimming at V came to 5 bases and at J to 6 bases, leaving 10 bases not matched to a gene. CDR1 is SNHLY and CDR2 is FYNNEI in the germline V gene. The CDR3 runs 15 residues. CDR3 DNA: TGTGCCAGCAGTCCAGCGAGCGGGAGACGGGATACGCAGTATTTT. The encoded protein is CASSPASGRRDTQYF.

The V call is TRBV30, the J call TRBJ2-1, with a tentative D call TRBD2 (6 bases). Germline V gene lookup returns CDR1 GTSNPN and CDR2 SVGIG (reference sequence). Trimming left V 3 bases short and J 8 bases short, with 17 bases between. The CDR3 consists of 14 residues. CDR3 sequence reads: CAWSTGAGADEQFF. DNA of the CDR3: TGTGCCTGGAGCACGGGAGCGGGTGCGGATGAGCAGTTCTTC.

This clone was observed many times. A much larger clone differs by one base, so this may be a read error. The chain is built from TRBV6-1 and TRBJ1-2; TRBD1 agrees at 10 bases. There are 14 residues in the CDR3. The germline V gene encodes CDR1 MNHNS and CDR2 SASEGT. CDR3 coding DNA: TGTGCCAGCCCGACCGGGACAGGGGACGGTGGCTGCACCTTC. Translated, it gives CASPTGTGDGGCTF.

This clone has a count of ten or more. The rearrangement joins TRBV5-4 to TRBJ1-6; D is possibly TRBD1 (5 bases). Germline V gene data show CDR1 as SGHNT and CDR2 as YYREEE (reference sequence). Trimming removed 4 bases at V and 7 bases at J, with 12 bases between. This CDR3 is 14 amino acids long. CDR3 nucleotides: TGTGCCAGCAGCCCCGGGACCGTCAATTCACCCCTCCACTTT. Its translation is CASSPGTVNSPLHF.

This clone was counted many times. The chain has TRBV7-8 and TRBJ2-1, with D perhaps matching TRBD1 (6 bases). Germline CDR1 reads SGHVS; CDR2 reads FQNEAQ. V lost 5 bases and J lost 4, with 21 bases in between. The CDR3 consists of 17 residues. The CDR3 nucleotides read TGTGCCAGCAGCCCCTTCCCGACAGGAAACACTTACAATGAGCAGTTCTTC. The encoded protein is CASSPFPTGNTYNEQFF.

In its sample, this clone was seen many times. This rearrangement joins TRBV7-2 to TRBJ1-5; no firm D call. The length of the CDR3 is 13 residues. Germline values: CDR1 SGHTA, CDR2 FQGNSA. The V and J ends lost 1 base and 7 bases respectively, with 8 bases between them. The CDR3 sequence: CASSLDFKQPQHF. The CDR3, as DNA: TGTGCCAGCAGCTTAGATTTTAAACAGCCCCAGCATTTT. The whole variable domain, remainder taken from reference TRBV7-2 and TRBJ1-5, is GAGVSQSPSNKVTEKGKDVELRCDPISGHTALYWYRQSLGQGLEFLIYFQGNSAPDKSGLPSDRFSAERTGGSVSTLTIQRTQQEDSAVYLCASSLDFKQPQHFGDGTRLSIL.

The sample holds many counts of this clone. The V gene is TRBV2, the J gene TRBJ2-7, with 7 bases matching TRBD2. Germline V gene sequence: CDR1 SNHLY, CDR2 FYNNEI. V was pared by 0 bases and J by 0 bases, with 5 bases of the junction left unmatched. CDR3 length equals 16 residues. CDR3 loop: CASSEARLADSYEQYF. In nucleotides, the CDR3 is TGTGCCAGCAGTGAAGCGCGTCTAGCGGACTCCTACGAGCAGTACTTC.

In the case of this clone: Sequence at one end of the junction differs from germline and may be a read error. The chain employs TRBV6-4 and TRBJ2-3, with TRBD2 as a possible D gene (5 bases). This CDR3 has 13 residues. Germline CDR1 reads MRHNA; CDR2 reads SNTAGT. CDR3 protein: CASSISSTYTQYF. CDR3 DNA sequence: TGTGCCAGCAGTATTTCTAGCACATATACGCAATATTTT.

By frequency in the sample, this clone is medium-sized. J is TRBJ2-7 and V is TRBV6-2 or TRBV6-3, with D uncertain. CDR1 and CDR2 (germline): MNHEY, SVGEGT. The CDR3 covers 14 residues. Trimming left V 5 bases short and J 0 bases short, with 11 bases between. This CDR3 reads CASSGSSSSYEQYF. The DNA of the CDR3 is TGTGCCAGCAGTGGGTCTTCGAGCTCCTACGAGCAGTACTTC.

By share of the sample, this clone is medium-sized (0.01 to 0.1%). V is TRBV6-2 or TRBV6-3 and J is TRBJ2-7; 8 positions match TRBD2. After removal of 6 bases from V and 3 bases from J, the junction contained 7 bases not matched to a gene. Germline V lookup: CDR1 MNHEY, CDR2 SVGEGT. The CDR3 contains 14 residues. CDR3 sequence: CASSRGGEIYEQYF. The CDR3 coding sequence is TGTGCCAGCAGCCGGGGGGGTGAGATCTACGAGCAGTACTTC.

This clone was seen at least ten times. The gene calls are TRBV9 and TRBJ2-1; D is tentatively TRBD1 or TRBD2 (5 bases each). Germline CDR1 SGDLS, CDR2 YYNGEE. The CDR3 contains 14 residues. The V and J ends lost 2 bases and 8 bases respectively, with 14 bases between them. The CDR3 DNA reads as TGTGCCAGCAGCGTCTGGGGGAGCGGCGATGAGCAGTTCTTC. It translates to CASSVWGSGDEQFF.

As concerns this clone: The junction and the germline gene differ at one end; a read error may be behind it. CDR3 sequence reads: CASILGFQGTKQYF. CDR3 sequence (DNA): TGTGCCAGCATCTTAGGGTTCCAGGGAACCAAGCAGTACTTC. The V gene is TRBV11-2, the J gene TRBJ2-7, with D maybe TRBD1 (5 bases). Germline CDR1 SGHAT, CDR2 FQNNGV. This CDR3 is built from 14 residues.

By share, this clone counts as medium-sized. The chain couples TRBV19 to TRBJ1-5; D gene unclear. The CDR3 runs to 12 residues. The germline V and J ends were trimmed by 7 bases and 5 bases, with 9 bases remaining between them. Germline V lookup: CDR1 LNHDA, CDR2 SQIVND (reference sequence). CDR3 nucleotide sequence: TGTGCCAGTACGGTGGGGTATCAGCCCCAGCATTTT. This codes for CASTVGYQPQHF.

This clone was seen at least ten times. The chain links TRBV19 to TRBJ1-6, with D perhaps TRBD1 (5 bases). This CDR3 has 16 amino acids. The germline V gene encodes CDR1 LNHDA and CDR2 SQIVND (reference sequence). Trimming cost V 5 bases and J 11 bases, with 22 bases left between them. In DNA, the CDR3 is TGTGCCAGTAGTCTCCTCCGGGACTCAGGAGGGGCACCCCTCCACTTT. Translated, it gives CASSLLRDSGGAPLHF.

The rearrangement links TRBV15 to TRBJ2-7; tentative D call: TRBD2 (5 bases). The CDR3 sequence is 14 residues long. V lost 0 bases and J lost 6, with 12 bases in between. In germline, CDR1 is LNHNV, CDR2 YYDKDF (reference sequence). The CDR3 reads CATSRDTGFSEQYF. CDR3 sequence (DNA): TGTGCCACCAGCAGAGATACGGGGTTTAGCGAGCAGTACTTC.

In this sample, this clone turned up a few times. The junction departs from germline at one end; a sequencing error may be responsible. The chain employs TRBV27 and TRBJ2-5; 7 nucleotides align to TRBD2. CDR3 size: 14 residues. Germline V lookup: CDR1 MNHEY, CDR2 SMNVEV (reference sequence). The CDR3 DNA sequence: TGTTCCAGCAGTTCACTATCGGGAGGTGAGACCCAGTACTTC. Translated, it gives CSSSSLSGGETQYF.

By frequency in the sample, this clone is medium-sized. J is TRBJ2-7 and V is TRBV19, with D unresolved. This CDR3 is 13 amino acids long. V dropped 6 bases and J dropped 2 bases, with 11 bases sitting between them. Germline assignment: CDR1 LNHDA and CDR2 SQIVND (reference sequence). CDR3 in DNA: TGTGCCAGTAGCGACGGATCTACCTACGAGCAGTACTTC. It encodes CASSDGSTYEQYF.

The sample holds many counts of this clone. This chain joins TRBV7-2 and TRBJ2-1; 9 bases line up with TRBD2. V shed 0 bases, J shed 12 bases, and the junction held 6 bases outside the gene matches. The V gene's germline CDR1 is SGHTA and CDR2 FQGNSA. The CDR3 spans 14 residues. CDR3 bases: TGTGCCAGCAGCTTAGCGCGGGGGGGTTATGGGCAGTTCTTC. This gives the protein CASSLARGGYGQFF.

At least ten counts were recorded for this clone. The rearrangement joins TRBV27 to TRBJ2-5, with 7 nucleotides matching TRBD1. The length of the CDR3 is 16 residues. The V gene end was trimmed by 5 bases and the J gene end by 1 base; junction bases not matched to a gene: 10. Germline lookup yields CDR1 MNHEY and CDR2 SMNVEV (reference sequence). CDR3 coding DNA: TGTGCCAGCAGTCAAAGGGGGACAGTATTCCAAGAGACCCAGTACTTC. Its translation: CASSQRGTVFQETQYF.

Many counts were recorded for this clone. A read error may explain this, as a much larger clone is one base away. Other DNA sequences in this sample translate to the same CDR3. V gene TRBV6-1 combines with J gene TRBJ1-5; D possibly corresponds to TRBD1 (6 bases). V was cut by 6 bases and J by 3 bases, with 12 bases left in between. Germline loops: CDR1 MNHNS, CDR2 SASEGT. This CDR3 region has 14 residues. CDR3 loop: CASSPPGVNQPQHF. CDR3 coding DNA: TGTGCCAGCAGCCCCCCAGGGGTCAATCAGCCCCAGCATTTT.

The chain is built from TRBV11-1 and TRBJ2-1; TRBD2 matches at 12 bases. Trimming cost V 4 bases and J 15 bases; bases outside gene matches: 16. The CDR3 extends over 16 amino acids. Germline V gene data show CDR1 as SGHAT and CDR2 as FQDESV (reference sequence). CDR3 sequence: CASSSLTQTSGSLWFF. The DNA for the CDR3 is TGTGCCAGCAGCTCCCTGACCCAGACTAGCGGGAGTTTGTGGTTCTTC.

This clone occurred a few times. The CDR3 nucleotides are TGTGCCAGCATTTCCCAACGTACAGGGAGCTCCTACGAGCAGTACTTC. This codes for CASISQRTGSSYEQYF. The V and J genes are TRBV28 and TRBJ2-7; tentative D call: TRBD1 (6 bases). Germline CDR1 and CDR2: MDHEN and SYDVKM. The CDR3 contains 16 residues. The V end was cut by 7 bases, the J end by 0 bases, with 19 bases between.

The gene calls are TRBV28 and TRBJ1-1; D is unclear. V was clipped by 8 bases and J by 1 base, with 11 bases between them. This CDR3 has 13 residues. CDR1 and CDR2 from the germline V gene are MDHEN and SYDVKM. CDR3 coding DNA: TGTGCCAGCTCACCACGGGGGAACACTGAAGCTTTCTTT. Translating it yields CASSPRGNTEAFF.

This clone was found many times. V usage is TRBV28 and J usage is TRBJ2-1; D ambiguous. Per germline, CDR1 MDHEN and CDR2 SYDVKM. V was pared by 5 bases and J by 4 bases, with 6 bases between. The CDR3 has 12 amino acids. This CDR3 reads CASSLGYNEQFF. The CDR3 DNA is TGTGCCAGCAGTCTAGGTTACAATGAGCAGTTCTTC.

The chain combines TRBV19 with TRBJ2-7, with D unclear. Trimming left V 5 bases short and J 3 bases short, with 17 bases between. The CDR3 sequence is 15 residues long. CDR1 and CDR2 (germline): LNHDA, SQIVND (reference sequence). CDR3 sequence: CASSARAWPYYEQYF. The CDR3 DNA follows: TGTGCCAGTAGTGCCCGGGCCTGGCCATACTACGAGCAGTACTTC.

Many counts were recorded for this clone. This rearrangement joins TRBV6-2 or TRBV6-3 to TRBJ1-4, with 8 bases lining up with TRBD1. Germline values: CDR1 MNHEY, CDR2 SVGEGT. V shed 1 base and J 4 bases; nucleotides not matched to a gene: 14. The CDR3 sequence is 19 residues long. CDR3 sequence reads: CASSYYPGQGPLVNEKLFF. DNA of the CDR3: TGTGCCAGCAGTTACTACCCCGGACAGGGACCCCTCGTTAATGAAAAACTGTTTTTT.

V and J are TRBV11-1 and TRBJ2-7; D is ambiguous. Trimming removed 5 bases from V and 6 bases from J, with 14 bases in between. The CDR3 extends over 13 amino acids. CDR1 and CDR2 (germline): SGHAT, FQDESV (reference sequence). The CDR3 region has the DNA TGTGCCAGCAGCAGGATTGCCCGTGTCGAGCAGTACTTC. This encodes CASSRIARVEQYF.